This T cell receptor (beta chain) was retrieved from a study of OX40 agonist ivuxolimab in advanced cancers. Findings of the study overall: CD8+ T cells (on average) carried more expanded clones than CD4+ T cells.

With regard to this clone: Antigen: not known.

CDR3 length: 14 residues. Germline assignment: CDR1 LNHDA and CDR2 SQIVND (reference sequence). Deletions cut 10 bases from V and 1 base from J, with 13 bases between. Sequencing used immunoSEQ multiplex PCR; TCRdb keeps in-frame clones, though not all of them. The table records some 60,000 clones, about 90% of them present only once. The receptor was derived from an adult with an advanced solid tumor such as melanoma, head and neck, liver or kidney cancer. The source material was CD4+ or CD8+ T cells sorted from blood, sampled in a trial of the OX40 agonist ivuxolimab. V usage is TRBV19 and J usage is TRBJ2-2, with D possibly TRBD1 on 5 matching bases. The CDR3 spells CATTRVVNTGELFF. CDR3 DNA sequence: TGTGCCACCACCAGGGTTGTGAACACCGGGGAGCTGTTTTTT.